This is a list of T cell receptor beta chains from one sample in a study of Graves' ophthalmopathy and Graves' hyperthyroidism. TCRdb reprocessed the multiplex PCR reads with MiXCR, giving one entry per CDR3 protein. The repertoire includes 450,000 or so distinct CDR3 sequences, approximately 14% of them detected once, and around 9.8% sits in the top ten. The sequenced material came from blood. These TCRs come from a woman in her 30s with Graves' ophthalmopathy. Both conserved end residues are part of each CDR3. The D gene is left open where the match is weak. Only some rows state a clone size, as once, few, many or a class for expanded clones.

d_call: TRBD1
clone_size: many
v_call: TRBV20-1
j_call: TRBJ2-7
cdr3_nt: TGCAGTGGGGGGACAGTATACGAGCAGTACTTC
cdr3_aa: CSGGTVYEQYF

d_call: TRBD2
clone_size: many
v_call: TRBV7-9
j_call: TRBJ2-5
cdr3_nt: TGTGCCAGCAGCCTCGGGGGGGCACAAGAGACCCAGTACTTC
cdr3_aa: CASSLGGAQETQYF

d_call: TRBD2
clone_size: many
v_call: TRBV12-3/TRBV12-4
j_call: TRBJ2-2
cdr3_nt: TGTGCCAGCAGCAGTAGCGGGAGGAACACCGGGGAGCTGTTTTTT
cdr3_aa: CASSSSGRNTGELFF

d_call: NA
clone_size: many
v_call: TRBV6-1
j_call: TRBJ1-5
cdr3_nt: TGTGCCAGCCGTCAACCGGGCAGGGCGAGTCAGCCCCAGCATTTT
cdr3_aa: CASRQPGRASQPQHF

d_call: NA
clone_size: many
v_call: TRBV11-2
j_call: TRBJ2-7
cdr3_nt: TGTGCCAGCAGCTTAGAGGGCAGACCCTACGAGCAGTACTTC
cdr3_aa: CASSLEGRPYEQYF

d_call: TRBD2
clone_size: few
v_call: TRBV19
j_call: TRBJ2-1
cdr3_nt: TGTGCCAGTAGTATCAAGCTAGCGGCGAATGAGCAGTTCTTC
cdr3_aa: CASSIKLAANEQFF

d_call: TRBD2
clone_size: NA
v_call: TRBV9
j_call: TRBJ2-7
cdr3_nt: TGTGCCAGCAGCGTAGACGGGGGGGGGAGCTCCTACGAGCAGTACTTC
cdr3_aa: CASSVDGGGSSYEQYF

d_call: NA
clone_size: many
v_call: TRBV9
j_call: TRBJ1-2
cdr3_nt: TGTGCCAGCAGCGCGGACTGGAACTATGGCTACACCTTC
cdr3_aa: CASSADWNYGYTF

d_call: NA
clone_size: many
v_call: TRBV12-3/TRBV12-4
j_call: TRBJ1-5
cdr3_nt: TGTGCCAGCAGTTCGAACAAGTATAGCAATCAGCCCCAGCATTTT
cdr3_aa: CASSSNKYSNQPQHF

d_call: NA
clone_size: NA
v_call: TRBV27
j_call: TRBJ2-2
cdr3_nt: TGTGCCAGCAGTTCCCCCGGGTCCTCGAACACCGGGGAGCTGTTTTTT
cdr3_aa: CASSSPGSSNTGELFF

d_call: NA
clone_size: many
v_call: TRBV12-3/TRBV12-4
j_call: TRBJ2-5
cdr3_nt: TGTGCCAGCAGTTGGGGAATGGCCCAAGAGACCCAGTACTTC
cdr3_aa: CASSWGMAQETQYF

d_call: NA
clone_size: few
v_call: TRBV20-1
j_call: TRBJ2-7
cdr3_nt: TGCAGTGCTAGTTCAGAGTTTGATCTCTCCTACGAGCAGTACTTC
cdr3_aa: CSASSEFDLSYEQYF

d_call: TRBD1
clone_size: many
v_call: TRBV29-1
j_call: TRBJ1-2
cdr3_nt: TGCAGCGTTGAAGGTCGGGACAGGTCCATCTACACCTTC
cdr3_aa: CSVEGRDRSIYTF

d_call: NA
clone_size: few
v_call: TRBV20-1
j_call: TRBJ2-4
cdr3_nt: TGCAGTGTCCCGAGACCGGGTGGTGGAGACATTCAGTACTTC
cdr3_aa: CSVPRPGGGDIQYF

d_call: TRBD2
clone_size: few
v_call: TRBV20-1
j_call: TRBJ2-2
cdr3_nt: TGCAGTGCTAGACTAGCGGGAGTCACCACCGGGGAGCTGTTTTTT
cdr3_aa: CSARLAGVTTGELFF

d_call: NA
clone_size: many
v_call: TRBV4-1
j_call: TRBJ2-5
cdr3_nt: TGCGCCAGCAGCCCCCGGGACGATCAAGAGACCCAGTACTTC
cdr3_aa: CASSPRDDQETQYF

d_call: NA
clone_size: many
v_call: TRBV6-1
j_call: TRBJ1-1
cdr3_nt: TGTGCCAGCAGTGAAGATACGGGGAGCGGCACTGAAGCTTTCTTT
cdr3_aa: CASSEDTGSGTEAFF

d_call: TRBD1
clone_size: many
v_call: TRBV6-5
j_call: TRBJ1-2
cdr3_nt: TGTGCCAGCAGTTACCCAGGGGACAGGGATGTCTATGGCTACACCTTC
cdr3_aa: CASSYPGDRDVYGYTF

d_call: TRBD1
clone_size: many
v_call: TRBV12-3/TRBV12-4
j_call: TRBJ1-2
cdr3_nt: TGTGCCTCTAAAGAGAGCCAGGGGGGACTCTACTATGGCTACACCTTC
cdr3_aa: CASKESQGGLYYGYTF

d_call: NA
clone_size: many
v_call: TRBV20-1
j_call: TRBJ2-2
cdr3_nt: TGCAGTGCTAGAGGCAACAGGCGCGGGAACACCGGGGAGCTGTTTTTT
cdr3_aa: CSARGNRRGNTGELFF

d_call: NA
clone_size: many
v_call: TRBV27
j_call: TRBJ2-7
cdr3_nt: TGTGCCAGCAGTTCGGGGGACGCAACCTACGAGCAGTACTTC
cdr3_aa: CASSSGDATYEQYF

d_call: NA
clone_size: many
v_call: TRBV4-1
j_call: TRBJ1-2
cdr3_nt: TGCGCCAGCAGCCAAGATCAAACAGGGTTGGTCTATGGCTACACCTTC
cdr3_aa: CASSQDQTGLVYGYTF

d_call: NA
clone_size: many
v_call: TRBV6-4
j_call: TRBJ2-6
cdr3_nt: TGTGCCAGCAGTGACTCGACAGCCTCTGGGGCCAACGTCCTGACTTTC
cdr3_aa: CASSDSTASGANVLTF

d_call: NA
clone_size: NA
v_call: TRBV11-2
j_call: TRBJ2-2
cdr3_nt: TGTGCCAGCAGCCCGGACAGTAACCAGAACACCGGGGAGCTGTTTTTT
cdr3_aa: CASSPDSNQNTGELFF

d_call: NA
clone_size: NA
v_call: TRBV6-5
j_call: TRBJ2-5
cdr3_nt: TGTGCCAGCAGTTACCAGTTCAGCGGACGAAGTGGGACCCAGTACTTC
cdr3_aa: CASSYQFSGRSGTQYF

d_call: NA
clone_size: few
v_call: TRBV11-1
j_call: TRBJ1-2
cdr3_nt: TGTGCCAGCACCCCCGGGCCGGCGGGTGGCTACACCTTC
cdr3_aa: CASTPGPAGGYTF

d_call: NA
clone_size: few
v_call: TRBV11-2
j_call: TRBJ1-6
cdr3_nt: TGTGCCAGCAGTGATCCAGTATTATCCTATAATTCACCCCTCCACTTT
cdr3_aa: CASSDPVLSYNSPLHF

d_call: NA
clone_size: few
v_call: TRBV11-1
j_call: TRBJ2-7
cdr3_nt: TGTGCCAGCAGCAGACAACCAGGGTACGAGCAGTACTTC
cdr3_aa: CASSRQPGYEQYF

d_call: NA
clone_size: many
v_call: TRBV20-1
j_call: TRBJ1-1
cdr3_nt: TGCAGTGCTAGAGATTACCGGGCGAACACTGAAGCTTTCTTT
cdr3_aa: CSARDYRANTEAFF

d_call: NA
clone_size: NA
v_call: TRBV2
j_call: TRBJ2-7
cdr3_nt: TGTGCCAGCAGCCTACAGCGCCCTTCTTTTGAGCAGTACTTC
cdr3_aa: CASSLQRPSFEQYF

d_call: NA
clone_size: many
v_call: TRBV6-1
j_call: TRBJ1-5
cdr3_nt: TGTGCCAGCAGTCAAGGGATGCGGAGCAATCAGCCCCAGCATTTT
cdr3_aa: CASSQGMRSNQPQHF

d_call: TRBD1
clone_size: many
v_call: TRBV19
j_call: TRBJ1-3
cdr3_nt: TGTGCCAGCGGTTCGACAGGGGCAGCTGGAAACACCATATATTTT
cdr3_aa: CASGSTGAAGNTIYF

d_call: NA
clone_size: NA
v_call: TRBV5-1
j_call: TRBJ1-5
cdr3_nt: TGCGCCAGCAGTGGGGAGGACGATCAGCCCCAGCATTTT
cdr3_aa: CASSGEDDQPQHF

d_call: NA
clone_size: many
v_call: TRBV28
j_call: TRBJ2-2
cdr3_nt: TGTGCCAGCAGTTTGATAACCGGGGAGCTGTTTTTT
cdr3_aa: CASSLITGELFF

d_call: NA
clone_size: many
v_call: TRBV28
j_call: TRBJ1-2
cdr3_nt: TGTGCCAGCAGTTTGCACAGCTATGGCTACACCTTC
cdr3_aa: CASSLHSYGYTF

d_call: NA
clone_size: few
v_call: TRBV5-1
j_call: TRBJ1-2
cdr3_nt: TGCGCCAGCAGCTTGGATCGGCAAGTCGGGATGGATGGCTACACCTTC
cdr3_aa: CASSLDRQVGMDGYTF

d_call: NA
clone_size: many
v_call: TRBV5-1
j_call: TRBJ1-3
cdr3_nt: TGCGCCAGCAGCGAGGATCCGGGGGCTGGAAACACCATATATTTT
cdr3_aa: CASSEDPGAGNTIYF

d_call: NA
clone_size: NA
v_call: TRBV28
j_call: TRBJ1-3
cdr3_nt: TGTGCCAGCAGCAGTCCACCAGGGATTTCTGGAAACACCATATATTTT
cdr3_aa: CASSSPPGISGNTIYF

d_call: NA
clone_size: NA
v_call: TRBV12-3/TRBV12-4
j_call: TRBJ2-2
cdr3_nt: TGTGTCAGCCACTCAACTCTGAACACCGGGGAGCTGTTTTTT
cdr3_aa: CVSHSTLNTGELFF

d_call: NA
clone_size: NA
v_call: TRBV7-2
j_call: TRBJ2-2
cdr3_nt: TGTGCCAGCAGCTTAAGGACGTGGGTAGGCGGGGAGCTGTTTTTT
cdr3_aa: CASSLRTWVGGELFF

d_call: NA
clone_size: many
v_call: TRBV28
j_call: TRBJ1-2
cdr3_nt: TGTGCCAGCAGTCACCTCCTCGGGCCAACAGGAACCGGATATAGTGGCTACACCTTC
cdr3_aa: CASSHLLGPTGTGYSGYTF

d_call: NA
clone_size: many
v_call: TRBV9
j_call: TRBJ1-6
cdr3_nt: TGTGCCAGCAGCCAGGATCCTGACAGCTCCTATAATTCACCCCTCCACTTT
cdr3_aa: CASSQDPDSSYNSPLHF

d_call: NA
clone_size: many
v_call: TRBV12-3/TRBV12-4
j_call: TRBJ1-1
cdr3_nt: TGTGCCAGCAGCCCTCCCGGCCACACTGAAGCTTTCTTT
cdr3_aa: CASSPPGHTEAFF

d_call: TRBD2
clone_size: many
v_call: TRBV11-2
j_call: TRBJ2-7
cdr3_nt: TGTGCCAGCAAACCCCGCCCGGGACTACCGTCCTACGAGCAGTACTTC
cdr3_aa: CASKPRPGLPSYEQYF

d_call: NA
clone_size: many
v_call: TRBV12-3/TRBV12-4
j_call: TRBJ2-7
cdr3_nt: TGTGCCAGCAGTTTTACAGGGCTCGAGCAGTACTTC
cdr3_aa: CASSFTGLEQYF

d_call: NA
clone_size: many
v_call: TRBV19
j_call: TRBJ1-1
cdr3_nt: TGTGCCAGTAGTATCGAGAATGAAGCTTTCTTT
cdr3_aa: CASSIENEAFF

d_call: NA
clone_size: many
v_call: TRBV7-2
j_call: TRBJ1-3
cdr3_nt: TGTGCCAGCAGCTTAACGGGCAGGGAAAAGAGAAACACCATATATTTT
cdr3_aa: CASSLTGREKRNTIYF

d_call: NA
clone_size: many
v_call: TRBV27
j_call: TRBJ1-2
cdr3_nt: TGTGCCAGCTACACGAGTTTAGGGGGGGTAGGCTACACCTTC
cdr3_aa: CASYTSLGGVGYTF

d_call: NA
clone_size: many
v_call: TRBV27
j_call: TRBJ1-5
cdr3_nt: TGTGCCAGCAGTTGGTCCGGGGCCAATCAGCCCCAGCATTTT
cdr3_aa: CASSWSGANQPQHF

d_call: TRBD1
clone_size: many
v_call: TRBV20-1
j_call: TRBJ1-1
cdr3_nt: TGCAGTGCTAGAGATAGCGGACAGGGGGCCCTTGAAGCTTTCTTT
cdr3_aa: CSARDSGQGALEAFF

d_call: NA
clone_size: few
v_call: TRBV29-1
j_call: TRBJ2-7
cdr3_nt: TGCAGCGTTGAAGGGCTGGGGGGATACGAGCAGTACTTC
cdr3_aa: CSVEGLGGYEQYF